The clone carrying this T cell receptor beta chain appeared once. Germline V lookup: CDR1 MNHNS, CDR2 SASEGT. This CDR3 comprises 12 residues. V lost 5 bases to trimming and J lost 7 bases, with 12 bases between them. These data belong to a study of cytomegalovirus exposure and HLA in healthy donors. The wider study: In a later analysis, it was reported that the 120 validation repertoires had been produced on the same platform as the 550 to 850 repertoires belonging to the first cohort.

Data came from immunoSEQ multiplex PCR; TCRdb stores just in-frame clones and leaves some out. The repertoire holds 200,000 to 250,000 clones, with roughly 87% as singletons. This clonotype was obtained from a man aged 18 to 29 in good health and CMV-seropositive. Material: PBMCs. V usage is TRBV6-1 and J usage is TRBJ2-7; possibly TRBD1 for D (5 bases). The CDR3 sequence: CASSRQPAEQYF. CDR3 in DNA: TGTGCCAGCAGTCGACAGCCTGCTGAGCAGTACTTC.